The rows below give T cell receptor beta chains drawn from one sample of a study of blood T cell repertoires in COVID-19. Clones were read by immunoSEQ multiplex PCR, and TCRdb kept only the in-frame ones, dropping some. The sample carries 200,000 to 250,000 clones, 86% recorded once. Input material: PBMCs or T cells enriched from blood (not recorded which). The source is a woman aged 25-40 years who had been exposed to COVID-19. Both conserved end residues are part of each CDR3. D genes are given only for firm matches. Where a row states a size, it is once, few, many or the class of an expanded clone; other rows omit it.

j_call clone_size v_call d_call cdr3_aa cdr3_nt
TRBJ1-2 - TRBV6-6 TRBD1 CASSYPGQGFSGYTF TGTGCCAGCAGTTACCCCGGACAGGGGTTTTCGGGCTACACCTTC
TRBJ1-1 - TRBV29-1 TRBD1 CSAGQGGDEAFF TGCAGCGCGGGACAGGGGGGCGATGAAGCTTTCTTT
TRBJ1-2 - TRBV3-1/TRBV3-2 - CASSQAGLGGYTF TGTGCCAGCAGCCAGGCCGGGTTGGGTGGCTACACCTTC
TRBJ2-2 - TRBV6-1 - CASSDPGRTGELFF TGTGCCAGCAGTGATCCAGGGAGGACCGGGGAGCTGTTTTTT
TRBJ2-1 once TRBV3-1/TRBV3-2 TRBD2 CASTQGVAGYNEQFF TGTGCCAGCACCCAGGGAGTAGCGGGGTACAATGAGCAGTTCTTC
TRBJ2-7 - TRBV5-4 TRBD2 CASSTQSGGYEQYF TGTGCCAGCAGCACACAAAGCGGGGGTTACGAGCAGTACTTC
TRBJ1-2 - TRBV9 TRBD1 CASSVGDRVTYGYTF TGTGCCAGCAGCGTAGGGGACAGGGTCACGTATGGCTACACCTTC
TRBJ2-3 few TRBV7-3 TRBD2 CASSALGLAGGRDTQYF TGTGCCAGCAGCGCCCTCGGACTAGCGGGGGGGAGAGATACGCAGTATTTT
TRBJ2-3 - TRBV9 TRBD2 CASSGRDYLDTQYF TGTGCCAGCAGCGGCCGGGACTATTTAGATACGCAGTATTTT
TRBJ2-5 once TRBV2 TRBD2 CASRETSGGSIQETQYF TGTGCCAGCAGGGAGACTAGCGGGGGAAGTATACAAGAGACCCAGTACTTC
TRBJ2-1 - TRBV2 - CASSEIAVNNEQFF TGTGCCAGCAGTGAAATAGCAGTTAACAATGAGCAGTTCTTC
TRBJ1-5 - TRBV29-1 TRBD1 CSVAGGTHQPQHF TGCAGCGTTGCAGGGGGCACCCATCAGCCCCAGCATTTT
TRBJ2-6 - TRBV25-1 TRBD2 CASSEWGGSGANVLTF TGTGCCAGCAGTGAATGGGGGGGCTCTGGGGCCAACGTCCTGACTTTC
TRBJ2-3 - TRBV9 - CASSVASSSTDTQYF TGTGCCAGCAGCGTAGCCTCTAGCAGCACAGATACGCAGTATTTT